One sample yielded the 29 T cell receptor beta chains listed below, sequenced in a study of T cells in Graves' hyperthyroidism and ophthalmopathy. What was amplified from RNA transcripts were TCR beta CDR3 regions. HTBI primers drove first-round RT-PCR of the TCR CDR3. TCRdb re-analysed the multiplex PCR reads in MiXCR, keeping a single row per CDR3 protein. The sample contains 300,000 to 450,000 distinct CDR3 sequences, about 14% of which appear only once. Sequencing used blood. These receptors came from a woman aged 55-75 years with Graves' hyperthyroidism.

CDR3 in amino acids: CASSRSIAENIQYF. The CDR3 nucleotides read TGTGCCAGCTCCCGCTCCATAGCGGAAAACATTCAGTACTTC. The gene calls are TRBV6-1 and TRBJ2-4; weak D call: TRBD2 (6 bases). CDR1 MNHNS and CDR2 SASEGT come from the germline V gene. Trimming removed 8 bases at V and 5 bases at J, with 16 bases between. The CDR3 spans 14 residues.

This clonotype has ten or more counts. The chain links TRBV11-1 to TRBJ2-5; no reliable D call. Trimming removed 3 bases at V and 2 bases at J, with 7 bases between. Germline V gene sequence: CDR1 SGHAT, CDR2 FQDESV (reference sequence). The CDR3 sequence is 13 residues long. This CDR3 is CASSFHQQETQYF. For the CDR3, the DNA is TGTGCCAGCAGCTTTCACCAACAAGAGACCCAGTACTTC.

This clonotype has more than one count but fewer than ten. The chain has TRBV6-1 and TRBJ1-5; 8 nucleotides match TRBD1. After removal of 6 bases from V and 2 bases from J, the junction contained 6 bases not matched to a gene. The CDR3 is 15 residues long. Per the germline V gene, CDR1 is MNHNS and CDR2 is SASEGT. CDR3 coding DNA: TGTGCCAGCAGCAAGGACAGGGACCGCAATCAGCCCCAGCATTTT. Translating it yields CASSKDRDRNQPQHF.

In this sample, this clonotype turned up a few times. The V gene is TRBV30, the J gene TRBJ2-2, with TRBD1 identical over 11 bases. The CDR3 runs to 14 residues. Looked up from germline, CDR1 is GTSNPN and CDR2 is SVGIG (reference sequence). Trimming removed 3 bases from V and 5 bases from J; junction bases left unmatched: 2. The CDR3 loop is CAWRGTGGTGELFF. The CDR3 coding sequence is TGTGCCTGGAGGGGGACAGGGGGGACCGGGGAGCTGTTTTTT.

This clonotype was seen a single time. The chain carries TRBV12-5 and TRBJ2-3; possible D gene TRBD1, 5 bases. V was trimmed by 7 bases and J by 11 bases, leaving 13 bases between them. Germline V lookup: CDR1 LGHNT, CDR2 FRNRAP. The CDR3 length is 11 residues. In DNA, the CDR3 is TGTGCTAGTGCCCTGACAGACTTGCAGTATTTT. It encodes CASALTDLQYF. The full variable domain, completed using reference TRBV12-5 and TRBJ2-3, is DARVTQTPRHKVTEMGQEVTMRCQPILGHNTVFWYRQTMMQGLELLAYFRNRAPLDDSGMPKDRFSAEMPDATLATLKIQPSEPRDSAVYFCASALTDLQYFGPGTRLTVL.

This clonotype was seen at least ten times. The chain employs TRBV29-1 and TRBJ2-1; 14 nucleotides line up with TRBD2. V dropped 2 bases and J dropped 7; count of bases not matched to a gene: 22. The CDR3 spans 21 residues. CDR1 SQVTM and CDR2 ANQGSEA come from the germline V gene. CDR3 bases: TGCAGCGTTGAACCTAACCCGGGCCGGGGGACTAGCGGGAGAAATTATAATGAGCAGTTCTTC. Translation gives CSVEPNPGRGTSGRNYNEQFF.

The V call is TRBV6-2 or TRBV6-3, the J call TRBJ1-3; D ambiguous. V was cut by 6 bases and J by 0 bases, with 12 bases left in between. Germline V gene lookup returns CDR1 MNHEY and CDR2 SVGEGT. The CDR3 contains 15 residues. CDR3 sequence reads: CASRRYLSSGNTIYF. The CDR3 DNA follows: TGTGCCAGCAGGCGATACCTGAGCTCTGGAAACACCATATATTTT.

This clonotype was seen a handful of times. This chain joins TRBV4-2 and TRBJ2-4; 8 bases are shared with TRBD2. There are 19 residues in the CDR3. CDR1 is LGHNA, CDR2 YNFKEQ, per germline. With 3 bases clipped from V and 1 base from J, the junction kept 14 bases outside the gene matches. In DNA, the CDR3 is TGTGCCAGCAGCCAGGGGTCGGATAGCGGGATGGGGGCCAAAAACATTCAGTACTTC. Translated, it gives CASSQGSDSGMGAKNIQYF.

The chain carries TRBV14 and TRBJ2-1; tentative D call: TRBD1 (5 bases). Trimming took 0 bases from V and 5 from J, leaving 14 bases between them. The CDR3 is 16 residues long. Germline V gene data show CDR1 as SGHDN and CDR2 as FVKESK. The DNA for the CDR3 is TGTGCCAGCAGCCAAGATCACGGCAGGGTGAACAATGAGCAGTTCTTC. This translates into CASSQDHGRVNNEQFF.

This clonotype was picked up a small number of times. The gene calls are TRBV3-1 and TRBJ2-7; D is tentatively TRBD1 or TRBD2 (5 bases each). The CDR3 has 14 residues. Per the germline V gene, CDR1 is LGHDT and CDR2 is YNNKEL (reference sequence). Trimming shortened V by 3 bases and J by 1 base, and 10 bases separated the two germline ends. The CDR3: CASSHGTASYEQYF. CDR3 DNA sequence: TGTGCCAGCAGCCACGGGACCGCTTCCTACGAGCAGTACTTC.

V gene TRBV9 combines with J gene TRBJ2-3; 8 bases map to TRBD1. Germline V CDR1 and CDR2: SGDLS, YYNGEE. The CDR3 has 16 residues. V lost 4 bases to trimming and J lost 3 bases; unmatched junction nucleotides: 10. The CDR3 is CASSFGQGMRTDTQYF. The CDR3 coding sequence is TGTGCCAGCAGCTTCGGACAGGGAATGCGGACAGATACGCAGTATTTT.

This clonotype has a count of ten or more. The genes are TRBV12-5 and TRBJ2-7, with D possibly being TRBD1 (6 bases). Between the trimmed V and J ends, which lost 0 bases and 5 bases, there was a span of 14 bases. The CDR3 loop spans 15 amino acids. The germline CDR1 and CDR2 sequences are LGHNT and FRNRAP. CDR3 nucleotide sequence: TGTGCTAGTGGTTTGGTACTGGGCCAGGGGAACGAGCAGTACTTC. Translating it yields CASGLVLGQGNEQYF.

This clonotype has at least ten counts. This sequence joins TRBV6-1 and TRBJ2-2, with D possibly matching TRBD2 (5 bases). The CDR3 runs to 14 residues. V lost 3 bases to trimming and J lost 4 bases, with 9 bases between them. CDR1 MNHNS and CDR2 SASEGT come from the germline V gene. In DNA, the CDR3 is TGTGCCAGCAGTGACCTTGGGAGCACCGGGGAGCTGTTTTTT. Translated, it gives CASSDLGSTGELFF.

The sample holds a few counts of this clonotype. The chain combines TRBV19 with TRBJ2-7; D ambiguous. Germline CDR1 and CDR2: LNHDA and SQIVND (reference sequence). V dropped 1 base and J dropped 6 bases, with 13 bases sitting between them. This CDR3 has 14 residues. The CDR3 sequence is CASSIGSVSGEQYF. The CDR3 coding sequence is TGTGCCAGTAGTATAGGATCAGTATCCGGCGAGCAGTACTTC.

The chain joins TRBV19 to TRBJ1-1, with 8 bases aligning to TRBD1. The CDR3 spans 15 residues. Germline-derived CDR1 and CDR2 are LNHDA and SQIVND (reference sequence). Unmatched junction bases numbered 11, after V lost 5 bases and J lost 6 bases. CDR3 DNA: TGTGCCAGTAGTCCGAGTAGGACAGGGAAGTCTGAAGCTTTCTTT. It yields the protein CASSPSRTGKSEAFF. Looking up the rest from reference TRBV19 and TRBJ1-1 gives the full variable domain: DGGITQSPKYLFRKEGQNVTLSCEQNLNHDAMYWYRQDPGQGLRLIYYSQIVNDFQKGDIAEGYSVSREKKESFPLTVTSAQKNPTAFYLCASSPSRTGKSEAFFGQGTRLTVV.

This clonotype was counted many times. The rearrangement uses TRBV12-3 or TRBV12-4 and TRBJ1-2; D gene unclear. V lost 6 bases and J lost 2, with 13 bases in between. This CDR3 spans 14 amino acids. CDR3 sequence: CASSHRTANYGYTF. The CDR3 nucleotides are TGTGCCAGCAGCCACCGGACGGCCAACTATGGCTACACCTTC.

This clonotype occurred many times. The chain is built from TRBV20-1 and TRBJ2-3; 7 bases fit TRBD2. Germline V lookup: CDR1 DFQATT, CDR2 SNEGSKA (reference sequence). This CDR3 comprises 13 residues. Trimming at V came to 6 bases and at J to 7 bases, leaving 10 bases not matched to a gene. CDR3 coding DNA: TGCAGTGCCCCCTCGCGGGAGTCAAATACGCAGTATTTT. Amino acids: CSAPSRESNTQYF.

This clonotype was found many times. The rearrangement joins TRBV7-9 to TRBJ2-5, with 10 bases aligning to TRBD2. V gave up 5 bases and J gave up 5 bases; unmatched junction bases: 8. Per the germline V gene, CDR1 is SEHNR and CDR2 is FQNEAQ (reference sequence). CDR3 length equals 15 residues. Here the CDR3 DNA reads TGTGCCAGCAGCCCCCGGCTAGCGGGAGAGGAGACCCAGTACTTC. Its protein is CASSPRLAGEETQYF.

In its sample, this clonotype was seen many times. The chain links TRBV3-1 to TRBJ2-3, with a tentative D call TRBD2 (5 bases). This CDR3 spans 13 amino acids. Trimming stripped 6 bases from V and 7 bases from J, with 14 bases between. The germline CDR1 and CDR2 sequences are LGHDT and YNNKEL (reference sequence). The CDR3 sequence: CASRSSGENTQYF. CDR3 DNA: TGTGCCAGCAGGTCCTCCGGGGAGAATACGCAGTATTTT.

This clonotype was counted many times. The V and J genes are TRBV29-1 and TRBJ1-1, with D maybe TRBD1 (5 bases). The V gene's germline CDR1 is SQVTM and CDR2 ANQGSEA. This CDR3 comprises 14 residues. Trimming shortened V by 4 bases and J by 2 bases, and 14 bases separated the two germline ends. In DNA, the CDR3 is TGCAGCGTTGCAACGGGACTGAGCAACACTGAAGCTTTCTTT. It yields the protein CSVATGLSNTEAFF.

This chain links TRBV6-1 with TRBJ2-2; D is possibly TRBD1 (6 bases). The ends were cut back, 6 bases at V and 4 bases at J, with 15 bases in the middle. CDR1 and CDR2 (germline): MNHNS, SASEGT. CDR3 length: 15 residues. For the CDR3, the DNA is TGTGCCAGCAGATCGTCCGGGACAAGCACCGGGGAGCTGTTTTTT. Residues: CASRSSGTSTGELFF.

This clonotype occurred many times. The chain has TRBV3-1 and TRBJ2-5; D gene unclear. This CDR3 is 14 amino acids long. Germline loops: CDR1 LGHDT, CDR2 YNNKEL (reference sequence). V was clipped by 4 bases and J by 2 bases, with 11 bases between them. The CDR3 sequence: CASSPHGLQETQYF. The CDR3 nucleotides are TGTGCCAGCAGCCCCCATGGGTTACAAGAGACCCAGTACTTC.

The rearrangement uses TRBV18 and TRBJ1-2; tentatively, D is TRBD1 (5 bases). V lost 6 bases and J lost 4, with 21 bases in between. Germline V gives CDR1 KGHSH, CDR2 LQKENI. This CDR3 is built from 16 residues. CDR3 DNA: TGTGCCAGCTCCCCCGGGGCCGCCCAATCCTCCTATGGCTACACCTTC. Its protein product is CASSPGAAQSSYGYTF.

For this clonotype: This may be a read error: a much more frequent sequence differs by one nucleotide. The rearrangement links TRBV7-9 to TRBJ2-7; TRBD2 matches 8 bases. This CDR3 is 16 amino acids long. J lost 2 bases, V lost 1 base, and 7 bases had no gene match. Germline lookup yields CDR1 SEHNR and CDR2 FQNEAQ (reference sequence). CDR3 sequence (DNA): TGTGCCAGCAGCTTAGGTTCTCGCGGGAGGACCTACGAGCAGTACTTC. Translation gives CASSLGSRGRTYEQYF.

The gene calls are TRBV6-1 and TRBJ2-7; D is undetermined. Germline V CDR1 and CDR2: MNHNS, SASEGT. The CDR3 spans 14 residues. Trimming left V 2 bases short and J 6 bases short, with 14 bases between. The CDR3 spells CASSELQATGEQYF. The CDR3 DNA reads as TGTGCCAGCAGTGAACTCCAGGCTACCGGCGAGCAGTACTTC.

This chain joins TRBV5-8 and TRBJ2-5, with 13 bases lining up with TRBD2. This CDR3 contains 16 residues. The germline gives CDR1 SGHTS, CDR2 YDEGEE. V shed 5 bases and J 4 bases; nucleotides not matched to a gene: 8. In nucleotides, the CDR3 is TGTGCCAGCAGTACCGGGACTAGCGGGATCCGAGAGACCCAGTACTTC. Translating gives CASSTGTSGIRETQYF.

Of note for this clonotype: The junction and the germline gene differ at one end; a read error may be behind it. This rearrangement joins TRBV7-6 to TRBJ2-5, with 8 positions matching TRBD2. Germline V gene sequence: CDR1 SGHVS, CDR2 FNYEAQ. The CDR3 is 15 residues long. The DNA for the CDR3 is TGTGCCAGCAGCATCGGGGGACTAGACCAGGAGACTCAGTACTTC. Amino acids: CASSIGGLDQETQYF.

This clonotype was seen a few times. The genes are TRBV28 and TRBJ1-2; no reliable D call. Germline lookup yields CDR1 MDHEN and CDR2 SYDVKM. CDR3 size: 11 residues. Trimming stripped 10 bases from V and 4 bases from J, with 10 bases between. CDR3 residues: CATAVSYGYTF. Written as DNA, the CDR3 is TGTGCCACCGCAGTCAGCTATGGCTACACCTTC.

Notes on this clonotype: A much larger clone lies a single base off, so this may be a read error. A read error is likely, as this CDR3 ends without the conserved phenylalanine or tryptophan. The chain recombines TRBV11-2 with TRBJ2-4, with 7 bases matching TRBD2. V lost 1 base, J lost 0 bases, and 12 bases stayed unmatched. Looked up from germline, CDR1 is SGHAT and CDR2 is FQNNGV. The CDR3 spans 19 residues. Written as DNA, the CDR3 is TGTGCCAGCAGCTTAGGGGGGGGATCCGTTAATCTAGCCAAAAACATTCAGTACTCC. Its translation: CASSLGGGSVNLAKNIQYS.